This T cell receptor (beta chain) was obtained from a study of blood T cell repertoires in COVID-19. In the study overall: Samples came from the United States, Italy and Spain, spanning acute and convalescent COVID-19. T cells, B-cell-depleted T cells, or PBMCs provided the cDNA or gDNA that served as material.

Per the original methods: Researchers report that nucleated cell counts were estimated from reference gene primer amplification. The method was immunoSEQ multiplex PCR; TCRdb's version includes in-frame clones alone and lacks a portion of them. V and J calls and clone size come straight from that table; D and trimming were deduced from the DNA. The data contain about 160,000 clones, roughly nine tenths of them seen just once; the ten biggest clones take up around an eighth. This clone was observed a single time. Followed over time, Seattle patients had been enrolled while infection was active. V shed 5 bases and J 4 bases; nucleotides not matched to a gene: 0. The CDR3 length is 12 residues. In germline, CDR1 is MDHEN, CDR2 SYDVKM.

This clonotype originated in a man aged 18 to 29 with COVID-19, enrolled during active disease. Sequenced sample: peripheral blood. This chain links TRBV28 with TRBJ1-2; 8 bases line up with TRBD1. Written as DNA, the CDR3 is TGTGCCAGCAGTACAGGGGGCTATGGCTACACCTTC. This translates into CASSTGGYGYTF.